The clone carrying this TCR beta chain was observed a handful of times. What it recognizes is unknown. This sample stems from a study of cytomegalovirus exposure and HLA in healthy donors. General observations from the study: Later analysis associated a missense DCLRE1C variant with TCR beta V- and J-gene trimming.

This CDR3 region has 14 residues. From germline, CDR1 is GTSNPN and CDR2 SVGIG (reference sequence). Trimming left V 6 bases short and J 0 bases short, with 15 bases between. PCR was performed using 60 Vbeta and 13 Jbeta primers. Sequencing was performed with immunoSEQ multiplex PCR; in TCRdb, only in-frame clones are kept and a portion is missing. The sample has under 150,000 clones, 79% seen once. This rearrangement joins TRBV30 to TRBJ2-7, with D possibly being TRBD2 (7 bases). The TCR originated in a woman in her thirties or forties in good health and CMV-seropositive. Specimen: PBMCs. The CDR3 loop reads CACRRGASSYEQYF. The CDR3, as DNA: TGTGCCTGCCGCCGGGGGGCCAGCTCCTACGAGCAGTACTTC.